The rows below give T cell receptor beta chains drawn from one sample of a study of T cells in Graves' hyperthyroidism and ophthalmopathy. Each CDR3 protein is one row after TCRdb ran MiXCR on the multiplex PCR reads. The sample comprises over 700,000 distinct CDR3 sequences, just over 35% of which are singletons, and less than 35% rests with the top ten. Input material: blood. Receptors were obtained from a woman between 40 and 50 years old with Graves' hyperthyroidism. Both conserved end residues are trimmed from each CDR3. The D gene is left open where the match is weak. The listing skips clone size in some rows; elsewhere it reads once, few, many or a size class.

size,V,J,D,CDR3
few,TRBV20-1,TRBJ2-5,.,SARARQETQY
few,TRBV7-9,TRBJ2-6,.,ASSSPYISGANVLT
.,TRBV2,TRBJ1-2,.,ASTPDLSYGYT
many,TRBV29-1,TRBJ1-1,.,SVEESSGAVGGVAF
many,TRBV10-3,TRBJ1-2,.,AISERDRFYGYT
many,TRBV12-3/TRBV12-4,TRBJ1-5,.,ASSSAAYQPQH
many,TRBV12-3/TRBV12-4,TRBJ1-2,TRBD1,ASSLARGQIYGYT
.,TRBV7-9,TRBJ1-1,TRBD1,ASSLGWVSAGGKTEAF
many,TRBV9,TRBJ1-4,.,ASSVEAKPNEKLF
many,TRBV19,TRBJ1-1,.,ATDAGQWNTEAF
once,TRBV7-9,TRBJ1-6,.,ASSLTRGVLNSPLH
few,TRBV19,TRBJ1-2,.,ASSISPHGYGYT
.,TRBV6-5,TRBJ1-5,TRBD1,ATKGLLSWTGPYSNQPQH
many,TRBV2,TRBJ1-1,.,ASSELMDTEAF
many,TRBV7-2,TRBJ1-2,.,ASSLASRSNYGYT
few,TRBV19,TRBJ2-2,TRBD2,ASSNPSGRELF
many,TRBV2,TRBJ2-7,.,ASSPRHYEQY
.,TRBV20-1,TRBJ1-1,.,SATKTTRGPTEAF
many,TRBV12-3/TRBV12-4,TRBJ1-1,.,ASSIRDTYTEAF
few,TRBV15,TRBJ1-2,.,ATSRGGGAKGYT
.,TRBV5-1,TRBJ2-7,TRBD1,ASSEGQGYDEQY
.,TRBV2,TRBJ2-2,.,ASSQGPGELF
many,TRBV11-2,TRBJ1-1,TRBD1,ASSFGQGVGEAF
.,TRBV12-3/TRBV12-4,TRBJ1-2,TRBD1,ASSGQGPRYGYT
many,TRBV4-3,TRBJ2-7,TRBD2,ASSQAIGGTSGRDDKY
once,TRBV7-8,TRBJ1-2,.,ASSPGTSGRSLR
.,TRBV9,TRBJ2-5,.,ASSVEGRGQETQY
few,TRBV11-2,TRBJ1-2,TRBD1,ASSLDPRTGENYGYT
once,TRBV25-1,TRBJ2-2,.,ATLAQGIGELF
many,TRBV19,TRBJ1-4,.,ASSIRRDEKLF
.,TRBV11-2,TRBJ1-1,.,ASSGARANTEAS
many,TRBV2,TRBJ1-1,.,ASSEDSGTRGTEAF
.,TRBV4-3,TRBJ1-2,.,ASSQDTDGGSANYGYT
.,TRBV4-3,TRBJ2-7,TRBD2,ASSQEGGVYEQY
.,TRBV7-9,TRBJ2-7,.,ASSQGIRGYGQTRTAREQY
.,TRBV10-2,TRBJ2-7,.,ASSEGGAY
.,TRBV20-1,TRBJ2-6,.,SAAGSGLPSTEA
once,TRBV10-3,TRBJ1-5,TRBD1,ASRVGQGEFYSNQPQH
.,TRBV29-1,TRBJ1-6,TRBD1,SVSGQGPSFLH